The 3 T cell receptor beta chains given below trace back to one sample, sequenced in a study of post-analysis software for immune sequencing data. No antigen is known for these receptors. Whole-study results and caveats: Included in a set of five TRBV segments more frequent in patients than controls were TRBV5-6, TRBV5-1 and TRBV20-1.

The library was made from cDNA and included unique molecular identifiers. TCRdb ran MiXCR on the PCR reads and lists one entry per CDR3 protein. The sample holds about 500,000 distinct CDR3 sequences, 40% to 55% seen once. Sequenced material: blood. These receptors were obtained from a girl aged 5 to 17 with multiple sclerosis.

The rearrangement uses TRBV7-8 and TRBJ2-7; 11 nucleotides line up with TRBD2. Germline lookup yields CDR1 SGHVS and CDR2 FQNEAQ. V lost 5 bases and J lost 1; bases outside the gene matches: 7. This CDR3 is built from 16 residues. The CDR3 DNA is TGTGCCAGCAGCCCTCAGACTAGCGGGGCTTCCTACGAGCAGTACTTC. This encodes CASSPQTSGASYEQYF. The full variable domain, in which reference TRBV7-8 and TRBJ2-7 provide the parts outside the CDR3, is GAGVSQSPRYKVAKRGQDVALRCDPISGHVSLFWYQQALGQGPEFLTYFQNEAQLDKSGLPSDRFFAERPEGSVSTLKIQRTQQEDSAVYLCASSPQTSGASYEQYFGPGTRLTVT.

This clonotype was observed a few times. The chain carries TRBV12-3 or TRBV12-4 and TRBJ2-3; 10 bases agree with TRBD2. CDR3 length equals 15 residues. The V segment lost 5 bases and the J segment 4 bases; nucleotides outside the gene matches: 6. Written as DNA, the CDR3 is TGTGCCAGCAGTCCCGGGACTAGCGCCGCAGATACGCAGTATTTT. It encodes CASSPGTSAADTQYF.

The chain recombines TRBV27 with TRBJ2-4, with 7 bases that match TRBD2. With 5 bases clipped from V and 1 base from J, the junction kept 5 bases outside the gene matches. CDR1 MNHEY and CDR2 SMNVEV come from the germline V gene (reference sequence). The CDR3 length is 15 residues. CDR3 residues: CASSPLSGAKNIQYF. The DNA for the CDR3 is TGTGCCAGCAGTCCCCTTAGCGGGGCCAAAAACATTCAGTACTTC.